This entry lists 27 T cell receptor beta chains sequenced from one sample in a study of neoadjuvant anti-PD-1 for oral cavity cancer. The repertoire was sequenced with immunoSEQ multiplex PCR; TCRdb's copy has only in-frame clones and lacks some. This table has 11,000 to 15,000 clones, around 75% appearing once. The sequencing here drew on PBMCs, taken before nivolumab (anti-PD-1) treatment. The origin of the receptors is a person between 40 and 79 years old with oral cavity squamous cell carcinoma.

This clone was observed a few times. V usage is TRBV14 and J usage is TRBJ1-2; D gene unclear. The germline V gene has CDR1 SGHDN and CDR2 FVKESK. The CDR3 spans 13 residues. V was trimmed by 1 base and J by 2 bases, leaving 5 bases between them. The CDR3 sequence: CASSQGQNYGYTF. The CDR3 nucleotides are TGTGCCAGCAGCCAAGGGCAGAACTATGGCTACACCTTC.

This clone has a handful of counts. The chain couples TRBV6-5 to TRBJ2-2; D is unclear. Germline-derived CDR1 and CDR2 are MNHEY and SVGAGI. Trimming pared 2 bases from V and 1 base from J, leaving 5 bases between. The CDR3 is 14 residues long. CDR3 sequence (DNA): TGTGCCAGCAGTTACGGGAAGAACACCGGGGAGCTGTTTTTT. Amino acid sequence: CASSYGKNTGELFF.

This clone was counted between two and nine times. The V gene is TRBV27, the J gene TRBJ1-2, with D maybe TRBD1 (6 bases). V was trimmed by 10 bases and J by 8 bases, leaving 14 bases between them. CDR3 length: 11 residues. From germline, CDR1 is MNHEY and CDR2 SMNVEV (reference sequence). CDR3 DNA sequence: TGTGCCACTGAGAAGGGGGGAGGCTACACCTTC. Its protein is CATEKGGGYTF.

The chain uses TRBV7-8 and TRBJ2-7; D is unclear. CDR1 SGHVS and CDR2 FQNEAQ come from the germline V gene. The CDR3 is 14 amino acids. The V gene lost 5 bases and the J gene lost 3 bases, with 14 bases spanning the gap. The CDR3 region has the DNA TGTGCCAGCAGCCGAGGAAAGGGTGACTACGAGCAGTACTTC. This gives the protein CASSRGKGDYEQYF.

This chain connects TRBV6-5 to TRBJ1-1, with D maybe TRBD1 (5 bases). Germline V gives CDR1 MNHEY, CDR2 SVGAGI. V lost 8 bases and J lost 4, with 17 bases in between. There are 14 residues in the CDR3. The CDR3 reads CASRPAGRGTEAFF. CDR3 nucleotides: TGTGCCAGCCGCCCCGCGGGAAGGGGCACTGAAGCTTTCTTT.

The genes are TRBV29-1 and TRBJ2-1, with D hard to call. The CDR3 covers 11 residues. V gave up 3 bases and J gave up 10 bases, with 10 bases separating them. Germline V gene data show CDR1 as SQVTM and CDR2 as ANQGSEA. CDR3 DNA sequence: TGCAGCGTTGAGGAATTCCGGGAGCAGTTCTTC. It is translated as CSVEEFREQFF.

The V and J genes are TRBV13 and TRBJ2-3; TRBD1 aligns across 7 bases. The ends lost 5 bases at V and 4 bases at J; junction bases unmatched: 9. Per the germline V gene, CDR1 is PRHDT and CDR2 is FYEKMQ (reference sequence). The length of the CDR3 is 15 residues. The CDR3 DNA reads as TGTGCCAGCAGCGCGGACAGGATAGGCCCAGATACGCAGTATTTT. Translated, it gives CASSADRIGPDTQYF.

The genes are TRBV5-1 and TRBJ1-4, with a weak D call TRBD1 (5 bases). CDR3 length equals 14 residues. Trimming shortened V by 4 bases and J by 8 bases, and 15 bases separated the two germline ends. Per the germline V gene, CDR1 is SGHRS and CDR2 is YFSETQ. CDR3 nucleotide sequence: TGCGCCAGCAGCCCCTCCGGGGGGAACGAAAAACTGTTTTTT. Its translation: CASSPSGGNEKLFF.

This clone appeared a single time. J is TRBJ2-1 and V is TRBV19; a possible D gene is TRBD1 (5 bases). The CDR3 runs 12 residues. Trimming removed 4 bases from V and 6 bases from J, with 7 bases in between. Germline V gene data show CDR1 as LNHDA and CDR2 as SQIVND (reference sequence). The CDR3 is CASSRQSNEQFF. The CDR3 bases are TGTGCCAGTAGTAGACAGTCCAATGAGCAGTTCTTC.

This clone was found a few times. The chain couples TRBV19 to TRBJ1-4; TRBD1 is a possible D gene (5 bases). There are 14 residues in the CDR3. The V end was cut by 7 bases, the J end by 2 bases, with 11 bases between. Per germline, CDR1 LNHDA and CDR2 SQIVND (reference sequence). The CDR3 nucleotides are TGTGCCAGTAAGCAGGACACGACTAATGAAAAACTGTTTTTT. Translating it yields CASKQDTTNEKLFF. Filled out from reference TRBV19 and TRBJ1-4, the complete variable domain reads DGGITQSPKYLFRKEGQNVTLSCEQNLNHDAMYWYRQDPGQGLRLIYYSQIVNDFQKGDIAEGYSVSREKKESFPLTVTSAQKNPTAFYLCASKQDTTNEKLFFGSGTQLSVL.

CDR3 region: CASSKPTGPAGELFF. The CDR3 nucleotides read TGCGCCAGCAGCAAGCCCACAGGGCCCGCCGGGGAGCTGTTTTTT. The genes are TRBV5-1 and TRBJ2-2; D is possibly TRBD1 (6 bases). CDR3 length equals 15 residues. Germline-derived CDR1 and CDR2 are SGHRS and YFSETQ. The germline V and J ends were trimmed by 4 bases and 6 bases, with 16 bases remaining between them.

V gene TRBV5-1 combines with J gene TRBJ2-5, with TRBD2 matching 13 bases. J lost 9 bases, V lost 4 bases, and 9 bases had no gene match. This CDR3 region has 15 residues. Germline V CDR1 and CDR2: SGHRS, YFSETQ. For the CDR3, the DNA is TGCGCCAGCAGCGCGGGGACTAGCGGGAAGACGGCCCAGTACTTC. Amino acids: CASSAGTSGKTAQYF. The full variable domain, completed using reference TRBV5-1 and TRBJ2-5, is KAGVTQTPRYLIKTRGQQVTLSCSPISGHRSVSWYQQTPGQGLQFLFEYFSETQRNKGNFPGRFSGRQFSNSRSEMNVSTLELGDSALYLCASSAGTSGKTAQYFGPGTRLLVL.

This clone was counted once. The chain joins TRBV6-6 to TRBJ2-7; no definite D call. This CDR3 is 11 amino acids long. With 2 bases removed from V and 5 bases from J, the gap between germline ends came to 4 bases. Germline V gene sequence: CDR1 MNHNY, CDR2 SVGAGI (reference sequence). The CDR3 sequence: CASSYRNEQYF. The CDR3 DNA is TGTGCCAGCAGTTACAGGAACGAGCAGTACTTC.

The J gene is TRBJ2-7, the V gene TRBV7-9; 7 bases align to TRBD2. The CDR3 contains 13 residues. V was clipped by 3 bases and J by 12 bases; unmatched bases: 11. Looked up from germline, CDR1 is SEHNR and CDR2 is FQNEAQ (reference sequence). CDR3 coding DNA: TGTGCCAGCAGCTTGGGGGGGAAGCGGCATCTGTACTTC. This encodes CASSLGGKRHLYF.

The CDR3 region is CASSKTGEDTQYF. The CDR3 coding sequence is TGTGCCAGCAGCAAAACAGGGGAAGATACGCAGTATTTT. This chain joins TRBV6-4 and TRBJ2-3; 7 bases fit TRBD1. Per germline, CDR1 MRHNA and CDR2 SNTAGT. V trimming: 6 bases; J trimming: 5 bases; junction bases outside the gene matches: 5. This CDR3 spans 13 amino acids.

The chain links TRBV4-1 to TRBJ1-2, with unresolved D. The CDR3 is made up of 16 amino acids. The germline V and J ends were trimmed by 0 bases and 5 bases, with 16 bases remaining between them. Per germline, CDR1 MGHRA and CDR2 YSYEKL. The CDR3 here is CASSQDRFTAPYGYTF. The CDR3 region has the DNA TGCGCCAGCAGCCAAGATCGTTTCACGGCACCATATGGCTACACCTTC.

The chain carries TRBV2 and TRBJ2-7; D gene ambiguous. The CDR3 extends over 15 amino acids. Trimming took off 6 bases at V and 3 bases at J, with 18 bases between the two ends. Per germline, CDR1 SNHLY and CDR2 FYNNEI. For the CDR3, the DNA is TGTGCCAGCAGCCTCCGCGGAACTCCTTTCTACGAGCAGTACTTC. It is translated as CASSLRGTPFYEQYF.

The V call is TRBV27, the J call TRBJ2-5; D is undetermined. This CDR3 is 15 amino acids long. Germline V lookup: CDR1 MNHEY, CDR2 SMNVEV (reference sequence). Trimming shortened V by 6 bases and J by 5 bases, and 19 bases separated the two germline ends. The CDR3 DNA follows: TGTGCCAGCAGACGGTGGGCCGCAGCTTCGGAGACCCAGTACTTC. It translates to CASRRWAAASETQYF.

The table lists this clone with a few counts. The rearrangement links TRBV11-2 to TRBJ2-7; tentative D call: TRBD2 (5 bases). The CDR3 totals 15 residues. In germline, CDR1 is SGHAT, CDR2 FQNNGV. V shed 0 bases and J shed 3 bases, with 12 bases lying between them. CDR3 amino acids: CASSLDSGLHYEQYF. The CDR3 nucleotides are TGTGCCAGCAGCTTAGATTCGGGATTACACTACGAGCAGTACTTC.

This clone was counted a few times. The chain uses TRBV28 and TRBJ2-1, with no clear D. CDR1 is MDHEN, CDR2 SYDVKM, per germline. V lost 5 bases, J lost 3 bases, and 11 bases lay in between. The CDR3 is 14 residues long. The CDR3 sequence is CASSPPGGYNEQFF. The CDR3 coding sequence is TGTGCCAGCAGTCCACCCGGTGGCTACAATGAGCAGTTCTTC.

The J gene is TRBJ2-1, the V gene TRBV5-4; 13 bases are shared with TRBD2. With 3 bases clipped from V and 6 bases from J, the junction kept 6 bases outside the gene matches. The germline V gene has CDR1 SGHNT and CDR2 YYREEE (reference sequence). The CDR3 covers 16 residues. DNA for the CDR3: TGTGCCAGCAGCTACCGAACTAGCGGGAGGGGCAATGAGCAGTTCTTC. Its protein product is CASSYRTSGRGNEQFF.

The V and J genes are TRBV5-1 and TRBJ1-1; tentatively, D is TRBD1 (5 bases). V was clipped by 10 bases and J by 0 bases, with 13 bases between them. Germline V gives CDR1 SGHRS, CDR2 YFSETQ. The CDR3 extends over 13 amino acids. The CDR3: CAGRTDMNTEAFF. CDR3 bases: TGCGCCGGACGGACGGACATGAACACTGAAGCTTTCTTT.

This clone has just one count. The chain is built from TRBV19 and TRBJ1-1; no clear D gene. Trimming took 5 bases from V and 3 from J, leaving 4 bases between them. The CDR3 spans 11 residues. Germline V lookup: CDR1 LNHDA, CDR2 SQIVND (reference sequence). The CDR3 region has the DNA TGTGCCAGTAGTCTTTACACTGAAGCTTTCTTT. It encodes CASSLYTEAFF. Supplemented by reference TRBV19 and TRBJ1-1, the full variable domain reads DGGITQSPKYLFRKEGQNVTLSCEQNLNHDAMYWYRQDPGQGLRLIYYSQIVNDFQKGDIAEGYSVSREKKESFPLTVTSAQKNPTAFYLCASSLYTEAFFGQGTRLTVV.

This clone was recorded a few times. The chain employs TRBV5-1 and TRBJ1-4; perhaps TRBD1 as D (5 bases). The CDR3 totals 15 residues. The germline V and J ends were trimmed by 5 bases and 0 bases, with 11 bases remaining between them. The germline CDR1 and CDR2 sequences are SGHRS and YFSETQ. This CDR3 is CASRTDLATNEKLFF. The CDR3 region has the DNA TGCGCCAGCAGGACAGATTTAGCAACTAATGAAAAACTGTTTTTT.

This clone was seen more than once but under ten times. The chain joins TRBV11-3 to TRBJ2-3; 9 nucleotides agree with TRBD2. This CDR3 is 16 amino acids long. The germline CDR1 and CDR2 sequences are SGHNT and YENEEA. Trimming at V came to 2 bases and at J to 2 bases, leaving 5 bases not matched to a gene. CDR3 region: CASSLRAGGLTDTQYF. DNA of the CDR3: TGTGCCAGCAGCTTAAGGGCGGGAGGGCTCACAGATACGCAGTATTTT.

The chain joins TRBV7-9 to TRBJ2-7; 9 nucleotides line up with TRBD1. Germline-derived CDR1 and CDR2 are SEHNR and FQNEAQ (reference sequence). Unmatched junction bases numbered 12, after V lost 5 bases and J lost 4 bases. The CDR3 has 16 amino acids. The CDR3 bases are TGTGCCAGCAGCCCGGGGGCCCCGGGACAGGGTTACGAGCAGTACTTC. Its protein product is CASSPGAPGQGYEQYF.

The chain links TRBV6-4 to TRBJ1-1, with D uncertain. Trimming took off 2 bases at V and 7 bases at J, with 11 bases between the two ends. The CDR3 contains 13 residues. In germline, CDR1 is MRHNA, CDR2 SNTAGT. CDR3 sequence: CASSDGIRGEAFF. CDR3 DNA: TGTGCCAGCAGTGACGGGATAAGAGGTGAAGCTTTCTTT.